This is a list of T cell receptor beta chains from one sample in a study of T cells in Graves' hyperthyroidism and ophthalmopathy. TCRdb reprocessed the multiplex PCR reads via MiXCR and lists one record per CDR3 protein. Of around 520,000 distinct CDR3 sequences in the sample, roughly 25% were seen once. Sequenced input: blood. These receptors were obtained from a woman aged 30 to 39 with Graves' ophthalmopathy. CDR3s include the opening cysteine and the closing phenylalanine or tryptophan. A D gene is named only where the DNA matches it firmly. Clone size is stated in some rows and not others, as once, few, many or a class when expanded.

v_gene: TRBV2
j_gene: TRBJ1-1
abundance: .
d_gene: .
CDR3aa: CASRSGGYTEAFF
CDR3nt: TGTGCCAGCCGTAGCGGAGGGTATACTGAAGCTTTCTTT

v_gene: TRBV27
j_gene: TRBJ2-5
abundance: many
d_gene: TRBD2
CDR3aa: CASSSLAGRETQYF
CDR3nt: TGTGCCAGCAGTTCGCTAGCGGGGAGGGAGACCCAGTACTTC

v_gene: TRBV6-5
j_gene: TRBJ2-5
abundance: many
d_gene: TRBD1
CDR3aa: CASSYGGQGRETQYF
CDR3nt: TGTGCCAGCAGTTACGGGGGACAGGGTAGGGAGACCCAGTACTTC

v_gene: TRBV6-1
j_gene: TRBJ2-7
abundance: few
d_gene: .
CDR3aa: CASSTWDTQFYEQYF
CDR3nt: TGTGCCAGCAGTACGTGGGACACACAATTCTACGAGCAGTACTTC

v_gene: TRBV7-8
j_gene: TRBJ2-5
abundance: .
d_gene: .
CDR3aa: CASSTPRVGETQYF
CDR3nt: TGTGCCAGCAGCACCCCAAGAGTGGGGGAGACCCAGTACTTC

v_gene: TRBV11-2
j_gene: TRBJ2-5
abundance: many
d_gene: .
CDR3aa: CASSFFMADPAETQYF
CDR3nt: TGTGCCAGCAGCTTCTTCATGGCGGACCCCGCGGAGACCCAGTACTTC

v_gene: TRBV28
j_gene: TRBJ2-5
abundance: many
d_gene: TRBD1
CDR3aa: CASSLSHGTVQETQYF
CDR3nt: TGTGCCAGCAGTTTATCCCACGGGACAGTTCAAGAGACCCAGTACTTC

v_gene: TRBV6-1
j_gene: TRBJ2-5
abundance: many
d_gene: TRBD2
CDR3aa: CASGGRGETQYF
CDR3nt: TGTGCCAGCGGGGGGAGGGGCGAGACCCAGTACTTC

v_gene: TRBV20-1
j_gene: TRBJ2-7
abundance: .
d_gene: .
CDR3aa: CSASLGTTYEQYF
CDR3nt: TGCAGTGCTTCACTAGGGACGACCTACGAGCAGTACTTC

v_gene: TRBV7-6
j_gene: TRBJ1-2
abundance: few
d_gene: .
CDR3aa: CASRNNGQKNVNYGYTF
CDR3nt: TGTGCCAGCAGAAATAATGGGCAGAAAAATGTTAACTATGGCTACACCTTC

v_gene: TRBV12-3/TRBV12-4
j_gene: TRBJ2-7
abundance: many
d_gene: .
CDR3aa: CASSLGNPYEQYF
CDR3nt: TGTGCCAGCAGTTTAGGGAATCCCTACGAGCAGTACTTC

v_gene: TRBV18
j_gene: TRBJ1-2
abundance: many
d_gene: TRBD1
CDR3aa: CASSPGQEFSNYGYTF
CDR3nt: TGTGCCAGCTCTCCCGGACAGGAGTTTTCTAACTATGGCTACACCTTC

v_gene: TRBV28
j_gene: TRBJ2-7
abundance: many
d_gene: TRBD1
CDR3aa: CASSLRGQGEYEQYF
CDR3nt: TGTGCCAGCAGTTTAAGAGGACAGGGCGAGTACGAGCAGTACTTC

v_gene: TRBV19
j_gene: TRBJ2-7
abundance: .
d_gene: .
CDR3aa: CASSTGFIRGEQYF
CDR3nt: TGTGCCAGTAGTACGGGGTTCATCCGGGGCGAGCAGTACTTC

v_gene: TRBV29-1
j_gene: TRBJ1-1
abundance: .
d_gene: .
CDR3aa: CSVTEGNTEAFF
CDR3nt: TGCAGCGTAACTGAGGGGAACACTGAAGCTTTCTTT

v_gene: TRBV29-1
j_gene: TRBJ1-1
abundance: .
d_gene: .
CDR3aa: CSVSQGPSRGDTEAFF
CDR3nt: TGCAGCGTTTCGCAGGGACCATCGCGAGGTGACACTGAAGCTTTCTTT

v_gene: TRBV11-2
j_gene: TRBJ1-2
abundance: many
d_gene: TRBD1
CDR3aa: CASSTRGQGSTYGYTF
CDR3nt: TGTGCCAGCAGCACTAGGGGGCAGGGTAGTACCTATGGCTACACCTTC

v_gene: TRBV11-2
j_gene: TRBJ1-1
abundance: many
d_gene: .
CDR3aa: CASSFNGEAFF
CDR3nt: TGTGCCAGCAGCTTTAATGGCGAAGCTTTCTTT

v_gene: TRBV3-1
j_gene: TRBJ2-7
abundance: few
d_gene: TRBD2
CDR3aa: CASSQVVAGVSYEQYF
CDR3nt: TGTGCCAGCAGCCAAGTTGTAGCGGGGGTCTCCTACGAGCAGTACTTC

v_gene: TRBV3-1
j_gene: TRBJ1-2
abundance: many
d_gene: TRBD1
CDR3aa: CASSQFQGARGYTF
CDR3nt: TGTGCCAGCAGCCAATTTCAGGGGGCCAGGGGCTACACCTTC

v_gene: TRBV24-1
j_gene: TRBJ2-7
abundance: .
d_gene: .
CDR3aa: CATSDSRLNSYEQYF
CDR3nt: TGTGCCACCAGTGACTCCCGGTTAAACTCCTACGAGCAGTACTTC

v_gene: TRBV7-6
j_gene: TRBJ1-3
abundance: .
d_gene: TRBD1
CDR3aa: CASSRGQAEISSGNTIYF
CDR3nt: TGTGCCAGCAGCCGAGGACAGGCCGAAATCTCCTCTGGAAACACCATATATTTT

v_gene: TRBV6-2/TRBV6-3
j_gene: TRBJ2-5
abundance: .
d_gene: .
CDR3aa: CASNEHLAGETQYF
CDR3nt: TGTGCCAGCAACGAACACCTAGCCGGAGAGACCCAGTACTTC

v_gene: TRBV20-1
j_gene: TRBJ2-3
abundance: .
d_gene: .
CDR3aa: CSASRTDTQYF
CDR3nt: TGCAGTGCTAGTAGGACAGATACGCAGTATTTT

v_gene: TRBV11-2
j_gene: TRBJ2-5
abundance: many
d_gene: TRBD1
CDR3aa: CASSGRQGTETQYF
CDR3nt: TGTGCCAGCAGCGGCAGACAGGGGACAGAGACCCAGTACTTC

v_gene: TRBV28
j_gene: TRBJ2-7
abundance: .
d_gene: TRBD1
CDR3aa: CASNGQVTYEQYF
CDR3nt: TGTGCCAGTAACGGACAGGTGACGTACGAGCAGTACTTC

v_gene: TRBV4-2
j_gene: TRBJ1-5
abundance: .
d_gene: .
CDR3aa: CASSQDAAGINQPQHF
CDR3nt: TGTGCCAGCAGCCAGGACGCTGCGGGGATCAATCAGCCCCAGCATTTT

v_gene: TRBV6-1
j_gene: TRBJ1-1
abundance: many
d_gene: .
CDR3aa: CASSEFAEAFF
CDR3nt: TGTGCCAGCAGTGAATTCGCTGAAGCTTTCTTT

v_gene: TRBV2
j_gene: TRBJ1-1
abundance: .
d_gene: .
CDR3aa: CASSGVGDIEAFF
CDR3nt: TGTGCCAGCAGTGGCGTTGGGGACATTGAAGCTTTCTTT

v_gene: TRBV5-1
j_gene: TRBJ1-2
abundance: many
d_gene: .
CDR3aa: CASSLAQYQHGYTF
CDR3nt: TGCGCCAGCAGCTTGGCACAGTACCAACATGGCTACACCTTC

v_gene: TRBV29-1
j_gene: TRBJ1-1
abundance: many
d_gene: .
CDR3aa: CSASLQGLVEAFF
CDR3nt: TGCAGCGCCTCCCTCCAGGGGCTCGTTGAAGCTTTCTTT

v_gene: TRBV7-2
j_gene: TRBJ1-6
abundance: .
d_gene: .
CDR3aa: CASSLGANSPLHF
CDR3nt: TGTGCCAGCAGCTTAGGGGCGAATTCACCCCTCCACTTT

v_gene: TRBV6-1
j_gene: TRBJ2-5
abundance: .
d_gene: TRBD1
CDR3aa: CASRPEQGAWETQYF
CDR3nt: TGTGCCAGCAGACCAGAACAGGGGGCGTGGGAGACCCAGTACTTC